Reported below is one T cell receptor (beta chain). Its antigen is currently unknown. CDR3 length: 15 amino acids. Germline CDR1 is ENHRY and CDR2 is SYGVKD. With 1 base removed from V and 8 bases from J, the gap between germline ends came to 15 bases. Using its own MiXCR run on the reads, TCRdb lists one record per CDR3 protein. The sample holds hundreds of thousands of distinct CDR3 sequences, approximately 40% seen once. These data originate in a study of T cell repertoires in cytomegalovirus infection. Across the study: CMV infection and matching HLA type were both indicated by public TCR beta signatures. Study conclusions and caveats: In two of eight donors, the top clonotype was HLA-C-restricted CMV-specific.

This rearrangement joins TRBV10-3 to TRBJ2-1; D not certain. The sample was PBMCs. The TCR comes from a human donor in good health (CMV status not recorded). Some clones in this sample may be carry-over from other donors' samples. CDR3 sequence reads: CAISEYWPSVYEQFF. The CDR3 coding sequence is TGTGCCATCAGTGAGTATTGGCCCTCCGTTTATGAGCAGTTCTTC.